This T cell receptor (beta chain) derives from a study of T cells after yellow fever vaccination. This clonotype was counted ten times or more. TCRdb re-called the 5' RACE reads through MiXCR, storing one row per CDR3 protein. Seen here are around 350,000 distinct CDR3 sequences, 6% to 8% observed once, and the top ten hold 15%. J was trimmed by 1 base and V by 2 bases; bases with no gene match: 4. This CDR3 is 16 amino acids long. Germline CDR1 is SGHRS and CDR2 is YFSETQ. The TCR was taken from a young man who received the YFV17D yellow fever vaccine. This chain joins TRBV5-1 and TRBJ2-2; 8 bases match TRBD2. This material consisted of PBMCs, taken 5 days after the yellow fever booster vaccination. CDR3 coding DNA: TGCGCCAGCAGCTTATTAGCGGGACGGAACACCGGGGAGCTGTTTTTT. Its translation is CASSLLAGRNTGELFF. The full variable domain, its missing parts supplied by reference TRBV5-1 and TRBJ2-2, is KAGVTQTPRYLIKTRGQQVTLSCSPISGHRSVSWYQQTPGQGLQFLFEYFSETQRNKGNFPGRFSGRQFSNSRSEMNVSTLELGDSALYLCASSLLAGRNTGELFFGEGSRLTVL.